This T cell receptor (beta chain) came from a study of blood T cell repertoires in COVID-19 (dated by TCRdb to the early 2020s). In terms of the full investigation: Collaborator samples came from the United States, Italy and Spain and covered acute and convalescent phases of COVID-19. The prospective study material was composed of cDNA or gDNA derived from T cells, B-cell-depleted T cells, or PBMCs. The dataset comprised deeply sampled blood TCRbeta repertoires from subjects exposed to, actively infected with, or recovered from COVID-19. The repertoires were made available in a free public database intended to serve as a resource for research on the immune response to SARS-CoV-2. Samples were obtained from the ongoing ImmuneRACE study (first 160 participants) and from 1,200 or so subjects provided by 6 global collaborators. Sample metadata almost always included a de-identified subject ID, COVID-19 status, age in years and sex. Where available, HLA class I and class II types were obtained from metadata supplied by the sample provider rather than from assay-based typing. Here is what the overall study found, with its caveats: Clinical and demographic metadata were provided uncurated, with the amount varying by source and participant.

The immunoSEQ Assay, a bias-controlled multiplex PCR, was used to amplify TCRbeta CDR3 regions from genomic DNA. As for how the authors treated the data: The number of nucleated cells in each sample was estimated by amplification of reference gene primers within the assay. Sequence reads were collapsed and filtered to measure the absolute abundance of every unique TCRbeta CDR3 rearrangement. For each sample, productive Simpson clonality was calculated as the square root of Simpson's diversity index across productive rearrangements. In TCRdb, the immuneACCESS table is reduced to in-frame sequences with V and J assigned. These tables do not hold every clone; where another copy was compared, an unresolved V gene accounts for under half, and the others remain unexplained. V, J and clone size are taken as reported in that table, and D and trimming were inferred from the DNA itself. The sample table contains fewer than 250,000 clones; only one count was recorded for 80% to 90% of them. The biggest ten clones account for around 2.6% of the sample.

In the prospective study, participants were about 18 to 95 years old, resided in about two dozen geographic areas of the United States, and were enrolled through a virtual design. To assign participants to cohorts, the prospective study relied on clinical history that participants themselves reported in a screening survey and a study questionnaire. In the prospective study, whole blood, serum and a nasopharyngeal or oropharyngeal swab were collected from each participant by mobile phlebotomists. Participants in the prospective study had the option to provide additional blood draws and questionnaires over an approximately 2-month period. Prospective study blood samples were shipped either frozen or at room temperature before DNA extraction. On this clone itself: Its antigen specificity is not known. No much larger clonotype is one base removed from it; base qualities were not supplied.

The clonotype was recovered from a woman between 25 and 40 years old with acute COVID-19. Sequencing was done on a sample of PBMCs or T cells enriched from blood (not recorded which).

The DNA sequence follows: TGTGCCAGCAGACGACTAGCGGGGCGGGCAGAGACCCAGTACTTC. Translation gives CASRRLAGRAETQYF. The sequence is built from TRBV6-5 and TRBJ2-5, and 11 junction bases match TRBD2. After removal of 6 bases from V and 4 bases from J, the junction retains 7 bases not matched to a gene. CDR1 and CDR2, looked up from the germline V gene, are MNHEY and SVGAGI. Spanning cysteine to phenylalanine, the CDR3 consists of 15 amino acids. Just CDR3 DNA is preserved here, 45 bases in frame from base 1.